This TCR beta chain originates from a study of T cell responses to AZD1222 COVID-19 vaccine. Study-wide findings and caveats: Possibly, clonal diversity was underestimated; donors were largely white British and included more females.

The CDR3 is 16 residues long. The V gene's germline CDR1 is MNHNY and CDR2 SVGAGI (reference sequence). The V and J ends lost 2 bases and 1 base respectively, with 15 bases between them. With regard to this clone: Its specificity is unknown.

Assay used: immunoSEQ multiplex PCR; TCRdb lists only in-frame clones, some missing. This sample has some 95,000 clones, with around nine tenths found just once. This chain links TRBV6-6 with TRBJ2-7, with no clear D. The origin of this receptor is an adult who received the AZD1222 COVID-19 vaccine. The specimen was peripheral blood, collected 28 days after the second AZD1222 dose. The CDR3 reads CASSYPTRDWSYEQYF. The DNA of the CDR3 is TGTGCCAGCAGTTACCCCACCCGCGACTGGTCCTACGAGCAGTACTTC.